The following is a T cell receptor beta chain sequence with its context. Its antigen is not identified. Sorted subsets were amplified in replicate PCRs using 200 to 250 ng DNA, approximately 30,000 T cell genomes. Generated by immunoSEQ multiplex PCR, the TCRdb table keeps only in-frame clones and is missing some. The repertoire includes around 2.1 million clones, about 93% of them detected once, and more than 1.5% sits in the top ten. The data were obtained in a study of shared clonotypes between healthy human individuals. Naive-designated CD8 cells lacked CD45RO, were positively enriched for CCR7, and omitted terminally differentiated effector memory CD45RA+ cells. Study-level points and caveats: Estimated clonotype richness was generally higher in naive than memory subsets. Only blood underwent sampling, and tissue repertoires likely differ.

The CDR3 length is 14 residues. Trimming left V 2 bases short and J 2 bases short, with 9 bases between. Germline loops: CDR1 MNHNS, CDR2 SASEGT. Sequenced sample: naive CD8+ T cells from PBMCs. This sequence joins TRBV6-1 and TRBJ1-2, with unresolved D. The sequence came from a man between 18 and 35 years old in good health. Some clones in this sample may be carry-over from other donors' samples. For the CDR3, the DNA is TGTGCCAGCAGTGAATGGCAGATAAACTATGGCTACACCTTC. Amino acid sequence: CASSEWQINYGYTF.